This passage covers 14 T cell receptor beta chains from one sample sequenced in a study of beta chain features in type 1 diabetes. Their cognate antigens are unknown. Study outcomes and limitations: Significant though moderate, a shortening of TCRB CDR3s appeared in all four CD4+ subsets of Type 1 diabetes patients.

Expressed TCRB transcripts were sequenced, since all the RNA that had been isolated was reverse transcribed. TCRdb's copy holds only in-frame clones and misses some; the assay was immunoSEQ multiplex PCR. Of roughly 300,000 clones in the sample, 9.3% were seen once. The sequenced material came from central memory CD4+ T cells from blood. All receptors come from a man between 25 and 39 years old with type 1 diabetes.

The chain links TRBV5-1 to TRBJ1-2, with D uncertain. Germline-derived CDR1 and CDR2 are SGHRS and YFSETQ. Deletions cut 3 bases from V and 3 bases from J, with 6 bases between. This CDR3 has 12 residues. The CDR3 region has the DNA TGCGCCAGCAGCTACCCAGACTATGGCTACACCTTC. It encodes CASSYPDYGYTF.

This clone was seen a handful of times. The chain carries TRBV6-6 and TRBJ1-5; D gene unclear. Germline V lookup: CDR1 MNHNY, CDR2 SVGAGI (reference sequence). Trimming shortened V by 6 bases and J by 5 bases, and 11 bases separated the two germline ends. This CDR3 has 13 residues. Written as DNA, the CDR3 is TGTGCCAGCAGCCAACACGGCTATCAGCCCCAGCATTTT. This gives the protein CASSQHGYQPQHF.

Written as DNA, the CDR3 is TGTGCCAGCAGCTTAGTTGATAATGAAAAACTGTTTTTT. It codes for CASSLVDNEKLFF. V is TRBV7-2 and J is TRBJ1-4; the D is unclear. Trimming removed 1 base at V and 4 bases at J, with 4 bases between. Looked up from germline, CDR1 is SGHTA and CDR2 is FQGNSA. CDR3 length equals 13 residues.

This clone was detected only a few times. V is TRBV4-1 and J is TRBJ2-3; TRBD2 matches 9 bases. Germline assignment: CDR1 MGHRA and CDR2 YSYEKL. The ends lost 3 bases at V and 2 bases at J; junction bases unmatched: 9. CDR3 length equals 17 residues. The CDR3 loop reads CASSQDKRGDYTDTQYF. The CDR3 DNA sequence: TGCGCCAGCAGCCAGGATAAGCGGGGGGATTACACAGATACGCAGTATTTT.

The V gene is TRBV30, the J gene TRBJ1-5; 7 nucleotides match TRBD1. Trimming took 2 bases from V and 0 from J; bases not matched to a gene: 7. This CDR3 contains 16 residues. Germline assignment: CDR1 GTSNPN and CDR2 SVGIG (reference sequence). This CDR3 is CAWSSWTGTSNQPQHF. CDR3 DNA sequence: TGTGCCTGGAGTTCGTGGACAGGTACTAGCAATCAGCCCCAGCATTTT.

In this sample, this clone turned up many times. DNA for the CDR3: TGTGCCAGCAGCCCCGGAGTCAGCACGCAGTATTTT. It encodes CASSPGVSTQYF. V and J are TRBV7-2 and TRBJ2-3, with D uncertain. V was cut by 5 bases and J by 9 bases, with 12 bases left in between. Germline V lookup: CDR1 SGHTA, CDR2 FQGNSA. The CDR3 length is 12 residues.

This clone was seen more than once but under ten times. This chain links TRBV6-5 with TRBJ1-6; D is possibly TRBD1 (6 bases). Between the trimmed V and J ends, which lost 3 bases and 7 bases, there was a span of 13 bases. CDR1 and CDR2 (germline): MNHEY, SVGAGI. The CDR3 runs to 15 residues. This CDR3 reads CASSYGQGYNSPLHF. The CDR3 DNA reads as TGTGCCAGCAGTTATGGGCAGGGGTACAATTCACCCCTCCACTTT.

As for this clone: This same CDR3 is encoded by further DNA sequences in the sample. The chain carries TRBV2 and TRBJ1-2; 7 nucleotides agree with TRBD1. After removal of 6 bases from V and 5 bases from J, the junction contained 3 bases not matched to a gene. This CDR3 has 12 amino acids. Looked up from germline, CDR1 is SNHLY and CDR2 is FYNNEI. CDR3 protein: CASSETGYGYTF. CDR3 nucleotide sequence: TGTGCCAGCAGCGAGACAGGGTATGGCTACACCTTC.

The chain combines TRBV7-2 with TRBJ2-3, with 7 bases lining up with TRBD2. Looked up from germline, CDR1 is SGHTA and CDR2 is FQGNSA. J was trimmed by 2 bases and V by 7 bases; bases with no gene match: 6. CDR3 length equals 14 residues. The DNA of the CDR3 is TGTGCCAGCAAGCGCGGGGGTTACACAGATACGCAGTATTTT. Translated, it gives CASKRGGYTDTQYF.

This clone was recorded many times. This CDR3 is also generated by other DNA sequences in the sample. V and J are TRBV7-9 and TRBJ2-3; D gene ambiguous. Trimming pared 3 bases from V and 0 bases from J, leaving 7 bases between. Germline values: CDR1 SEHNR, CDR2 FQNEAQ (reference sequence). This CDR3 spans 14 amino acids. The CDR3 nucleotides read TGTGCCAGCAGCTTTGGTACTAGCACAGATACGCAGTATTTT. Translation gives CASSFGTSTDTQYF.

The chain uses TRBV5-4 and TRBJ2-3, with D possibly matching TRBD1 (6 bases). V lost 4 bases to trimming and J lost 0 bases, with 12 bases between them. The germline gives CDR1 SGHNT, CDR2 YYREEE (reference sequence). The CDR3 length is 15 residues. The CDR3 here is CASSPDSSSTDTQYF. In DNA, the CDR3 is TGTGCCAGCAGCCCGGACAGCTCTAGCACAGATACGCAGTATTTT.

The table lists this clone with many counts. CDR3 in amino acids: CASSVQGLAPDTQYF. Written as DNA, the CDR3 is TGTGCCAGCAGTGTTCAGGGTTTGGCACCAGATACGCAGTATTTT. V is TRBV2 and J is TRBJ2-3; tentatively, D is TRBD1 (5 bases). Per the germline V gene, CDR1 is SNHLY and CDR2 is FYNNEI. Deletions cut 4 bases from V and 4 bases from J, with 15 bases between. This CDR3 has 15 amino acids.

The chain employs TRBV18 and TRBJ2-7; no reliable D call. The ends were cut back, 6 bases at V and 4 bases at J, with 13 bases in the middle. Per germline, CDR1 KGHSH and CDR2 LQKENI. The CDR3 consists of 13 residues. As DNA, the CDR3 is TGTGCCAGCTCTATGACAAGGGCGTACGAGCAGTACTTC. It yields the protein CASSMTRAYEQYF.

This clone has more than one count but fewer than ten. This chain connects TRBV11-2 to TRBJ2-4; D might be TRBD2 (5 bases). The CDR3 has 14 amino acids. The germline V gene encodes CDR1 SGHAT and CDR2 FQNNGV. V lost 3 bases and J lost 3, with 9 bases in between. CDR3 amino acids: CASSFGNYKNIQYF. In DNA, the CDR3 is TGTGCCAGCAGCTTCGGGAATTACAAAAACATTCAGTACTTC.